Listed below are T cell receptor beta chains from one sample, sequenced in a study of cytomegalovirus exposure and HLA in healthy donors. Clones were sequenced by immunoSEQ multiplex PCR, and TCRdb holds only the in-frame ones, with some missing. Among about 150,000 clones listed, about 10% were seen once. Material for sequencing was PBMCs. These receptors were collected from a man in his fifties in good health and CMV-seronegative. Each CDR3 is given with its conserved first and last residue. A D gene is named only where the DNA matches it firmly. Rows may omit the clone size; those that give it use once, few, many or a size class.

J gene | V gene | clone size | D gene | CDR3 protein | CDR3 DNA
TRBJ1-1 | TRBV27 | once | NA | CASSQGLRRTEAFF | TGTGCCAGCAGTCAGGGCCTGCGGCGGACTGAAGCTTTCTTT
TRBJ1-1 | TRBV7-9 | few | NA | CASSLTALETEAFF | TGTGCCAGCAGCTTGACAGCCCTAGAGACTGAAGCTTTCTTT
TRBJ1-2 | TRBV11-1 | NA | NA | CASSLNNEQGYGYTF | TGTGCCAGCAGCTTAAATAACGAACAGGGCTATGGCTACACCTTC
TRBJ2-7 | TRBV5-1 | NA | TRBD1 | CASSLGSIQDRGLLDEQYF | TGCGCCAGCAGCTTGGGATCAATCCAAGACAGGGGGCTTCTGGACGAGCAGTACTTC
TRBJ1-2 | TRBV6-1 | NA | TRBD1 | CASRVQGINYGYTF | TGTGCCAGCAGAGTACAGGGGATTAACTATGGCTACACCTTC
TRBJ1-5 | TRBV19 | NA | TRBD1 | CASSMGLGQDNQGSNQPQHF | TGTGCCAGTAGTATGGGCCTCGGACAGGATAACCAAGGAAGCAATCAGCCCCAGCATTTT
TRBJ1-3 | TRBV5-1 | NA | NA | CASTPGASAGDTIYF | TGCGCCAGCACCCCAGGGGCATCCGCCGGGGACACCATATATTTT
TRBJ2-3 | TRBV2 | few | TRBD2 | CASYVAGGGTDTQYF | TGTGCCAGCTACGTAGCGGGGGGGGGCACAGATACGCAGTATTTT
TRBJ1-6 | TRBV7-8 | NA | NA | CASSPGTGQNNSPLHF | TGTGCCAGCAGCCCAGGAACTGGACAGAATAATTCACCCCTCCACTTT
TRBJ2-1 | TRBV5-1 | NA | TRBD2 | CASSLAPSGDYNEQFF | TGCGCCAGCAGCTTGGCCCCTAGCGGGGACTACAATGAGCAGTTCTTC
TRBJ2-1 | TRBV5-8 | NA | TRBD1 | CASSRPGQGAYNEQFF | TGTGCCAGCAGCCGCCCGGGACAGGGTGCCTACAATGAGCAGTTCTTC
TRBJ2-1 | TRBV11-2 | once | NA | CASSYDYTNHGEQFF | TGTGCCAGCAGCTACGACTACACAAATCACGGTGAGCAGTTCTTC
TRBJ1-2 | TRBV10-3 | NA | TRBD1 | CASGTGGAGYTF | TGTGCCAGCGGGACAGGGGGGGCTGGCTACACCTTC
TRBJ2-1 | TRBV27 | few | NA | CASSGTESSYNEQFF | TGTGCCAGCAGTGGCACAGAGAGCTCCTACAATGAGCAGTTCTTC
TRBJ1-6 | TRBV21-1 | NA | NA | CASSTGAGNSPLHF | TGTGCCAGCAGTACAGGGGCAGGTAATTCACCCCTCCACTTT
TRBJ1-1 | TRBV7-2 | few | TRBD1 | CASSLTGGWNTEAFF | TGTGCCAGCAGCCTTACAGGGGGATGGAACACTGAAGCTTTCTTT
TRBJ2-1 | TRBV2 | few | TRBD1 | CASSGGQEYNEQFF | TGTGCCAGCAGTGGAGGACAGGAGTACAATGAGCAGTTCTTC
TRBJ1-4 | TRBV19 | few | TRBD1 | CASRARTGINEKLFF | TGTGCCAGTAGAGCCCGGACAGGGATTAATGAAAAACTGTTTTTT
TRBJ2-4 | TRBV9 | few | NA | CASSTDPSTDIQYF | TGTGCCAGCAGCACAGACCCTAGCACGGACATTCAGTACTTC
TRBJ2-2 | TRBV25-1 | few | TRBD2 | CASSEYSLAGGTGELFF | TGTGCCAGCAGTGAATATTCGCTAGCGGGGGGAACCGGGGAGCTGTTTTTT
TRBJ1-1 | TRBV19 | few | NA | CASSSWPPEAFF | TGTGCCAGTAGTTCGTGGCCCCCTGAAGCTTTCTTT
TRBJ2-7 | TRBV29-1 | few | TRBD1 | CSVEDRNRGQREQYF | TGCAGCGTTGAAGATCGGAACAGGGGCCAGAGAGAGCAGTACTTC
TRBJ1-6 | TRBV6-5 | few | NA | CASSRGNSPLHF | TGTGCCAGCAGTAGGGGCAATTCACCCCTCCACTTT
TRBJ2-5 | TRBV5-8 | few | TRBD1 | CASSSDRGTETQYF | TGTGCCAGCAGCTCCGACAGGGGCACAGAGACCCAGTACTTC
TRBJ2-3 | TRBV5-4 | NA | TRBD1 | CASSKGQGETDTQYF | TGTGCCAGCAGCAAGGGACAGGGGGAAACAGATACGCAGTATTTT
TRBJ1-3 | TRBV11-2 | NA | NA | CASRAQSGNTIYF | TGTGCCAGCAGGGCCCAATCTGGAAACACCATATATTTT
TRBJ2-7 | TRBV7-7 | NA | TRBD1 | CASSWDRDREQYF | TGTGCCAGCAGCTGGGACAGGGATCGCGAGCAGTACTTC
TRBJ1-1 | TRBV5-4 | few | NA | CASSLGGGTASEAFF | TGTGCCAGCAGCTTGGGTGGGGGGACGGCAAGTGAAGCTTTCTTT
TRBJ2-3 | TRBV18 | few | TRBD1 | CASSQTGGKTDTQYF | TGTGCCAGCTCGCAAACAGGGGGCAAGACAGATACGCAGTATTTT
TRBJ2-7 | TRBV28 | NA | TRBD1 | CASIPTGGPYEQYF | TGTGCCAGCATCCCGACAGGGGGACCCTACGAGCAGTACTTC
TRBJ2-3 | TRBV7-3 | NA | TRBD2 | CASSLTRLAGGADTQYF | TGTGCCAGCAGCTTAACACGACTAGCGGGGGGGGCTGATACGCAGTATTTT
TRBJ2-1 | TRBV5-1 | NA | NA | CASSPTGTDNEQFF | TGCGCCAGCAGCCCAACCGGGACTGACAATGAGCAGTTCTTC
TRBJ1-1 | TRBV6-1 | NA | NA | CASSDQGTNTEAFF | TGTGCCAGCAGTGACCAGGGGACGAACACTGAAGCTTTCTTT
TRBJ2-3 | TRBV19 | few | TRBD2 | CASSARTSGNTDTQYF | TGTGCCAGTAGTGCCCGGACTAGCGGGAACACAGATACGCAGTATTTT
TRBJ1-1 | TRBV19 | few | NA | CASSIGGQWSTEAFF | TGTGCCAGTAGTATAGGGGGACAATGGAGCACTGAAGCTTTCTTT
TRBJ2-1 | TRBV30 | few | NA | CAWSRGADNEQFF | TGTGCCTGGAGCCGGGGGGCCGACAATGAGCAGTTCTTC
TRBJ1-5 | TRBV27 | NA | TRBD1 | CASKMGQHSNQPQHF | TGTGCCAGCAAGATGGGACAGCATAGCAATCAGCCCCAGCATTTT
TRBJ1-3 | TRBV9 | NA | NA | CASSAADDMGNTIYF | TGTGCCAGCAGCGCAGCGGACGACATGGGAAACACCATATATTTT
TRBJ1-2 | TRBV29-1 | few | TRBD1 | CSVESGGYGYTF | TGCAGCGTTGAATCAGGGGGGTATGGCTACACCTTC
TRBJ1-5 | TRBV4-1 | few | NA | CASSQVPGVQPQHF | TGCGCCAGCAGCCAAGTTCCAGGCGTCCAGCCCCAGCATTTT
TRBJ2-7 | TRBV18 | NA | NA | CASSPGDKLYEQYF | TGTGCCAGCTCACCTGGGGACAAACTCTACGAGCAGTACTTC
TRBJ2-7 | TRBV29-1 | NA | NA | CSVRQDYEQYF | TGCAGCGTCCGACAAGACTACGAGCAGTACTTC
TRBJ2-7 | TRBV11-2 | few | TRBD2 | CASSTYRLAGVYEQYF | TGTGCCAGCAGCACCTACCGGCTAGCGGGAGTCTACGAGCAGTACTTC
TRBJ2-7 | TRBV6-1 | NA | TRBD2 | CASSDGPTSGRRVEQYF | TGTGCCAGCAGTGATGGCCCCACTAGCGGGAGAAGGGTCGAGCAGTACTTC
TRBJ2-3 | TRBV5-1 | NA | NA | CASSFSGSTDTQYF | TGCGCCAGCAGCTTTAGCGGAAGCACAGATACGCAGTATTTT
TRBJ2-3 | TRBV2 | few | TRBD1 | CASSEGTGVDAQYF | TGTGCCAGCAGTGAGGGGACAGGGGTAGATGCGCAGTATTTT